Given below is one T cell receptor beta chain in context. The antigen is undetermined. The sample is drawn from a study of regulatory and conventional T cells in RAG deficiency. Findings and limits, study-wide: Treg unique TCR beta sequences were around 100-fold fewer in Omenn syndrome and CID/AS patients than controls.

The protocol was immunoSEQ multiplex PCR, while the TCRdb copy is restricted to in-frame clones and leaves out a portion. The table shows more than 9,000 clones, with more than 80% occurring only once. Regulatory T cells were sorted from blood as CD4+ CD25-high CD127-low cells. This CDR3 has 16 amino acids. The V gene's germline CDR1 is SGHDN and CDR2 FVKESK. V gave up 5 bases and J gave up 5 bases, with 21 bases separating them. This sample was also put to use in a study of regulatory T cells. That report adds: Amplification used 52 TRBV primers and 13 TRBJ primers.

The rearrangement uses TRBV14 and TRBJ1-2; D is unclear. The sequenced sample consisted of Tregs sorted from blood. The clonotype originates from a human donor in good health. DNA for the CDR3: TGTGCCAGCAGCAACCGGAGAAAACACACCTCATATGGCTACACCTTC. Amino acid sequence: CASSNRRKHTSYGYTF.